This T cell receptor (beta chain) was retrieved from a study of cytomegalovirus exposure and HLA in healthy donors. PCR amplification relied on 60 Vbeta primers (plus 13 Jbeta primers). Repertoires were generated with immunoSEQ multiplex PCR, while TCRdb's copy carries only in-frame clones and drops some. Of 85,000 to 95,000 clones in the sample, approximately 57% were seen once. V was clipped by 4 bases and J by 5 bases; unmatched bases: 8. CDR3 length: 16 residues. The germline V gene encodes CDR1 MRHNA and CDR2 SNTAGT. The sample consisted of PBMCs. The receptor comes from a woman in her 30s in good health and CMV-seronegative. This chain connects TRBV6-4 to TRBJ1-6; 7 bases are shared with TRBD1. This CDR3 reads CASSARGQRDNSPLHF. The CDR3 DNA reads TGTGCCAGCAGTGCGAGGGGACAGAGGGATAATTCACCCCTCCACTTT.